The present entry profiles one TCR beta chain with its context. No antigen is known for it. This specimen comes from a study of CD4 T cells in relation to SARS-CoV-2 and coronaviruses. Clones were read by immunoSEQ multiplex PCR, and TCRdb kept only the in-frame ones, dropping some. This sample carries some 46,000 clones, approximately 80% of them seen once, and the ten largest clones take more than 1.4%. Sorted naive or memory CD4+ cells met CEF peptides for roughly ten days. The CDR3 is 15 residues long. Looked up from germline, CDR1 is GTSNPN and CDR2 is SVGIG (reference sequence). The V end was cut by 3 bases, the J end by 2 bases, with 13 bases between.

This TCR was sampled from an adult with COVID-19. The specimen sequenced was naive CD4+ T cells from PBMCs, cultured in vitro. Documented subset: naive CD4+ T cells isolated by negative enrichment. The chain recombines TRBV30 with TRBJ2-2; D uncertain. The CDR3 protein is CAWSAGYLNTGELFF. In DNA, the CDR3 is TGTGCCTGGAGCGCCGGGTACCTAAACACCGGGGAGCTGTTTTTT.